Here is one TCR beta chain with its context. Its antigen remains unknown. Here immunoSEQ multiplex PCR was the method, and the copy in TCRdb shows in-frame clones only, minus some. The profile shows 200,000 or so clones, 84% of them singletons. The data stem from a study of cytomegalovirus exposure and HLA in healthy donors. Whole-study context: A later analysis reported the same platform for the roughly 120 validation repertoires and the approximately 700 first-cohort repertoires. General study results and limits: Per published reports, the classifier diagnosed cytomegalovirus status with high specificity and sensitivity. The study labeled fewer than 200 TCR beta chains cytomegalovirus-associated.

CDR3 length: 16 residues. V trimming: 3 bases; J trimming: 1 base; junction bases outside the gene matches: 8. The germline V gene encodes CDR1 SGDLS and CDR2 YYNGEE. This chain links TRBV9 with TRBJ2-7; TRBD2 aligns across 9 bases. This TCR came from a man aged 18 to 35 in good health and CMV-seropositive. The sequenced material came from PBMCs. CDR3 bases: TGTGCCAGCAGCGCTTATAGCGGGAGCAGATCCTACGAGCAGTACTTC. This encodes CASSAYSGSRSYEQYF.